A single sample gave rise to the 25 T cell receptor beta chains below, sequenced in a study of T cell responses to AZD1222 COVID-19 vaccine. Some clones are missing from TCRdb's copy, which holds only in-frame ones; the method was immunoSEQ multiplex PCR. The data show roughly 110,000 clones, 75% to 95% seen once. The sequencing here drew on peripheral blood, taken 28 days after the second AZD1222 dose. These receptors were taken from an adult who received the AZD1222 COVID-19 vaccine.

This clone has more than one count but fewer than ten. The rearrangement links TRBV7-2 to TRBJ1-2, with TRBD1 matching over 10 bases. The CDR3 has 14 amino acids. Looked up from germline, CDR1 is SGHTA and CDR2 is FQGNSA. Germline trimming cut 3 bases from V and 4 bases from J; bases unmatched to any gene: 2. CDR3 protein: CASSLTGGAYGYTF. As DNA, the CDR3 is TGTGCCAGCAGCTTGACAGGGGGCGCCTATGGCTACACCTTC.

The chain couples TRBV5-4 to TRBJ1-1; unclear D gene. The CDR3 spans 11 residues. V was shortened by 4 bases and J by 5 bases, with 6 bases between the two germline ends. Germline loops: CDR1 SGHNT, CDR2 YYREEE (reference sequence). CDR3 loop: CASSLGTEAFF. In DNA, the CDR3 is TGTGCCAGCAGCCTAGGGACTGAAGCTTTCTTT.

The chain links TRBV1 to TRBJ2-2; the DNA was not used to check the table's D call, TRBD1. TRBV1 is labeled a pseudogene. This CDR3 contains 15 residues. CDR3 coding DNA: TGCACCAGCAGCGATGGACAGCAGAACACCGGGGAGCTGTTTTTT. This translates into CTSSDGQQNTGELFF.

The chain uses TRBV15 and TRBJ1-1; D gene uncertain. CDR1 LNHNV and CDR2 YYDKDF come from the germline V gene (reference sequence). Trimming took off 0 bases at V and 0 bases at J, with 2 bases between the two ends. The length of the CDR3 is 13 residues. This CDR3 reads CATSRDLNTEAFF. As DNA, the CDR3 is TGTGCCACCAGCAGAGACCTGAACACTGAAGCTTTCTTT.

This chain links TRBV2 with TRBJ1-2, with D possibly TRBD1 on 6 matching bases. Trimming stripped 5 bases from V and 7 bases from J, with 23 bases between. This CDR3 comprises 16 residues. Per the germline V gene, CDR1 is SNHLY and CDR2 is FYNNEI. The DNA of the CDR3 is TGTGCCAGCAGTACGGGACATTCCCGAGTGGGGGGTGGCTACACCTTC. Encoded protein: CASSTGHSRVGGGYTF.

The chain has TRBV12-3 or TRBV12-4 and TRBJ1-5; D gene unclear. The CDR3 spans 13 residues. Deletions cut 3 bases from V and 4 bases from J, with 7 bases between. DNA of the CDR3: TGTGCCAGCAGTTTGTTCAGAAATCAGCCCCAGCATTTT. It is translated as CASSLFRNQPQHF.

CDR3 nucleotides: TGCAGCGTTGAACTTCTGGCGGGGGGACAAGAGACCCAGTACTTC. It yields the protein CSVELLAGGQETQYF. The rearrangement uses TRBV29-1 and TRBJ2-5, with TRBD2 matching 8 bases. The CDR3 contains 15 residues. The germline gives CDR1 SQVTM, CDR2 ANQGSEA. The V gene end was trimmed by 2 bases and the J gene end by 2 bases; junction bases not matched to a gene: 7. Using reference TRBV29-1 and TRBJ2-5 for the parts outside the CDR3, the full variable domain is SAVISQKPSRDICQRGTSLTIQCQVDSQVTMMFWYRQQPGQSLTLIATANQGSEATYESGFVIDKFPISRPNLTFSTLTVSNMSPEDSSIYLCSVELLAGGQETQYFGPGTRLLVL.

This sequence joins TRBV18 and TRBJ1-6, with no clear D. The CDR3 loop spans 13 amino acids. CDR1 KGHSH and CDR2 LQKENI come from the germline V gene. The ends were cut back, 2 bases at V and 5 bases at J, with 4 bases in the middle. CDR3 in amino acids: CASSPTDNSPLHF. In nucleotides, the CDR3 is TGTGCCAGCTCACCAACAGATAATTCACCCCTCCACTTT.

The DNA for the CDR3 is TGTGCCAGTAGCATCCCCAGGGTGGGGGGCTACACCTTC. It specifies CASSIPRVGGYTF. The rearrangement links TRBV19 to TRBJ1-2, with D perhaps TRBD1 (5 bases). Germline CDR1 and CDR2: LNHDA and SQIVND (reference sequence). The V end was cut by 6 bases, the J end by 8 bases, with 16 bases between. The CDR3 runs to 13 residues.

This clone has only a few counts. As DNA, the CDR3 is TGTGCCAGTAGGACAGGGCTGGAAAAACTGTTTTTT. Its protein product is CASRTGLEKLFF. This chain links TRBV19 with TRBJ1-4, with 7 bases matching TRBD1. From germline, CDR1 is LNHDA and CDR2 SQIVND (reference sequence). After removal of 6 bases from V and 8 bases from J, the junction contained 3 bases not matched to a gene. This CDR3 region has 12 residues.

The rearrangement uses TRBV29-1 and TRBJ2-5; D tentatively fits TRBD1 or TRBD2 (5 bases each). The ends were cut back, 5 bases at V and 3 bases at J, with 10 bases in the middle. The CDR3 totals 12 residues. The germline V gene has CDR1 SQVTM and CDR2 ANQGSEA. CDR3 residues: CSVPGLEETQYF. The CDR3, as DNA: TGCAGCGTTCCGGGGCTAGAAGAGACCCAGTACTTC.

The chain uses TRBV7-9 and TRBJ2-5, with 7 bases aligning to TRBD2. From germline, CDR1 is SEHNR and CDR2 FQNEAQ (reference sequence). This CDR3 is 14 amino acids long. V lost 5 bases, J lost 3 bases, and 6 bases stayed unmatched. CDR3: CASSLGLVEETQYF. The DNA of the CDR3 is TGTGCCAGCAGCCTAGGACTAGTAGAAGAGACCCAGTACTTC.

The chain has TRBV4-2 and TRBJ2-5; 7 nucleotides line up with TRBD1. Per the germline V gene, CDR1 is LGHNA and CDR2 is YNFKEQ. CDR3 length equals 14 residues. Germline trimming cut 2 bases from V and 5 bases from J; bases unmatched to any gene: 5. The CDR3 coding sequence is TGTGCCAGCAGCCAATTGGGACAGAGTGAGACCCAGTACTTC. It encodes CASSQLGQSETQYF.

The V gene is TRBV6-5, the J gene TRBJ2-2; 11 bases agree with TRBD2. Germline lookup yields CDR1 MNHEY and CDR2 SVGAGI. With 6 bases clipped from V and 9 bases from J, the junction kept 9 bases outside the gene matches. The CDR3 has 15 amino acids. The CDR3 region has the DNA TGTGCCAGCAGCCCCCCGGGACTAGCGGTCCGGGAGCTGTTTTTT. Amino acid sequence: CASSPPGLAVRELFF.

The chain combines TRBV28 with TRBJ1-2; no clear D. The CDR3 sequence is 12 residues long. The germline V gene has CDR1 MDHEN and CDR2 SYDVKM. The CDR3 loop is CAGYSTEHGYTF. In DNA form, the CDR3 reads TGTGCGGGGTATTCGACGGAACACGGCTACACCTTC.

This sequence joins TRBV6-6 and TRBJ1-3; TRBD1 is a possible D gene (5 bases). CDR1 and CDR2 from the germline V gene are MNHNY and SVGAGI (reference sequence). This CDR3 contains 13 residues. V was pared by 4 bases and J by 8 bases, with 12 bases between. The CDR3 DNA reads TGTGCCAGCAGTTTGAAAAGGGGAGACACCATATATTTT. This encodes CASSLKRGDTIYF.

The V gene is TRBV6-2 or TRBV6-3, the J gene TRBJ2-2; no reliable D call. This CDR3 has 13 residues. The germline V and J ends were trimmed by 0 bases and 5 bases, with 4 bases remaining between them. Germline lookup yields CDR1 MNHEY and CDR2 SVGEGT. Here the CDR3 reads CASSYSWTGELFF. Here the CDR3 DNA reads TGTGCCAGCAGTTACTCATGGACCGGGGAGCTGTTTTTT.

Turning to this clone: Other DNA sequences in the sample encode the same CDR3. The chain is built from TRBV5-1 and TRBJ2-3; D is uncertain. The germline V gene has CDR1 SGHRS and CDR2 YFSETQ. The CDR3 is made up of 12 amino acids. V shed 5 bases and J shed 0 bases, with 4 bases lying between them. This chain's CDR3 is CASSSSTDTQYF. Here the CDR3 DNA reads TGCGCCAGCAGTTCGAGCACAGATACGCAGTATTTT.

The V and J genes are TRBV15 and TRBJ2-3; no reliable D call. Looked up from germline, CDR1 is LNHNV and CDR2 is YYDKDF (reference sequence). This CDR3 has 12 residues. With 1 base removed from V and 4 bases from J, the gap between germline ends came to 3 bases. In DNA, the CDR3 is TGTGCCACCAGCAGAGGCCCAGATACGCAGTATTTT. Encoded protein: CATSRGPDTQYF.

The chain carries TRBV6-9 and TRBJ1-1; D not resolved. Germline CDR1 reads MNHGY; CDR2 reads SVAAGI. The CDR3 runs 15 residues. Trimming took off 6 bases at V and 2 bases at J, with 16 bases between the two ends. The CDR3 DNA sequence: TGTGCCAGCAGCCCCCGACGGCAGCATAACACTGAAGCTTTCTTT. Its protein product is CASSPRRQHNTEAFF.

The chain combines TRBV7-8 with TRBJ1-2; perhaps TRBD1 as D (6 bases). Trimming pared 4 bases from V and 9 bases from J, leaving 12 bases between. In germline, CDR1 is SGHVS, CDR2 FQNEAQ. CDR3 length: 12 amino acids. The CDR3 bases are TGTGCCAGCAGCTCGGACAGTCGGAGCTACACCTTC. It encodes CASSSDSRSYTF.

The chain recombines TRBV5-1 with TRBJ2-1; the D gene is possibly TRBD2 (6 bases). This CDR3 spans 12 amino acids. Trimming left V 4 bases short and J 6 bases short, with 8 bases between. CDR1 is SGHRS and CDR2 is YFSETQ in the germline V gene. For the CDR3, the DNA is TGCGCCAGCAGCCAGGGAGGCAATGAGCAGTTCTTC. The encoded protein is CASSQGGNEQFF.

V usage is TRBV5-5 and J usage is TRBJ2-1; D is perhaps TRBD1 or TRBD2 (5 bases each). This CDR3 has 18 residues. Trimming pared 4 bases from V and 7 bases from J, leaving 27 bases between. Germline lookup yields CDR1 SGHKS and CDR2 YYEKEE (reference sequence). The CDR3 spells CASSDYPGALTWANEQFF. DNA of the CDR3: TGTGCCAGCAGCGACTACCCTGGGGCCCTAACGTGGGCAAATGAGCAGTTCTTC. Full variable domain (missing parts from reference TRBV5-5 and TRBJ2-1): DAGVTQSPTHLIKTRGQQVTLRCSPISGHKSVSWYQQVLGQGPQFIFQYYEKEERGRGNFPDRFSARQFPNYSSELNVNALLLGDSALYLCASSDYPGALTWANEQFFGPGTRLTVL.

This rearrangement joins TRBV5-1 to TRBJ2-7, with D possibly matching TRBD1 (5 bases). The ends were cut back, 0 bases at V and 0 bases at J, with 16 bases in the middle. Germline CDR1 reads SGHRS; CDR2 reads YFSETQ. The CDR3 sequence is 17 residues long. The CDR3 reads CASSLGGQVESSYEQYF. The CDR3 DNA reads TGCGCCAGCAGCTTGGGGGGCCAGGTCGAAAGCTCCTACGAGCAGTACTTC.

V usage is TRBV30 and J usage is TRBJ2-7, with 10 bases identical to TRBD1. The CDR3 is made up of 14 amino acids. V lost 4 bases to trimming and J lost 6 bases; unmatched junction nucleotides: 9. Per germline, CDR1 GTSNPN and CDR2 SVGIG (reference sequence). The chain's CDR3 is CAWNSGTGDIEQYF. The CDR3 DNA sequence: TGTGCCTGGAATTCCGGGACAGGGGACATCGAGCAGTACTTC.